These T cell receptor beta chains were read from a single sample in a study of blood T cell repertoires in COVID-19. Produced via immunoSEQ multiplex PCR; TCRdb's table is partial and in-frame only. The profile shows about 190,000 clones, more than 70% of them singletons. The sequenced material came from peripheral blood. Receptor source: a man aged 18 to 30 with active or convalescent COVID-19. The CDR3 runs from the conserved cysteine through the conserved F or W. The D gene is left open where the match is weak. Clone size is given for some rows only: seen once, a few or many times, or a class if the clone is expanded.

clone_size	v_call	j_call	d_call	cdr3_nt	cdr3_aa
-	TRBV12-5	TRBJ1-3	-	TGTGCTAGTGGTCAATCAGGGTTCTCTGGAAACACCATATATTTT	CASGQSGFSGNTIYF
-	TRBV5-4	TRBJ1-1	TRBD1	TGTGCCAGCAGGAAACAGGGGGAAGGTACTGAAGCTTTCTTT	CASRKQGEGTEAFF
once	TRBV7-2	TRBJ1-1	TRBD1	TGTGCCAGCAGCTTCAAGACAGGGAAGAACACTGAAGCTTTCTTT	CASSFKTGKNTEAFF
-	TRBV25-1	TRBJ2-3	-	TGTGCCAGCAGTGAATCACGGGGGGCAGGCACAGATACGCAGTATTTT	CASSESRGAGTDTQYF
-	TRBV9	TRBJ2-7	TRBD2	TGTGCCAGCAGCTTGACTAGCGGGGACTCCTACGAGCAGTACTTC	CASSLTSGDSYEQYF
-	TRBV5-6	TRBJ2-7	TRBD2	TGTGCCAGCAGCCGCCGGACTAGCGGACCCTACGAGCAGTACTTC	CASSRRTSGPYEQYF
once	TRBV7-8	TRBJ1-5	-	TGTGCCAGCAGCCTTATAAATCAGCCCCAGCATTTT	CASSLINQPQHF
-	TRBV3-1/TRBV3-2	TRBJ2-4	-	TGTGCCAGCAGCCATGACAGGGCCCCGCGGGGAAACATTCAGTACTTC	CASSHDRAPRGNIQYF
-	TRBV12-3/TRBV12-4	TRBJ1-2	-	TGTGCCAGCAGTTTAGTCAGTTCCTATGGCTACACCTTC	CASSLVSSYGYTF
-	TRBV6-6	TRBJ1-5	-	TGTGCCAGCAGTTTCCAAAGCAATCAGCCCCAGCATTTT	CASSFQSNQPQHF
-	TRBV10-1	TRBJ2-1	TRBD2	TGCGCCAGCAGTTCACTAGCGGGGGGTTACAATGAGCAGTTCTTC	CASSSLAGGYNEQFF
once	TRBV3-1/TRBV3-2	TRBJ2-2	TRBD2	TGTGCCAGCAGCCAGGCAGCGGGAGCTGATACCGGGGAGCTGTTTTTT	CASSQAAGADTGELFF
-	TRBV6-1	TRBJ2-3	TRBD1	TGTGCCAGCAGTGAAGCTACAGGGGGCTGGGATACGCAGTATTTT	CASSEATGGWDTQYF
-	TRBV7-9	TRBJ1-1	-	TGTGCCACTACCAGGGTCATCGAGAACACTGAAGCTTTCTTT	CATTRVIENTEAFF
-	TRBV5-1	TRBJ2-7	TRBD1	TGCGCCAGCAGCCTATCTACAGGGGACTACGAGCAGTACTTC	CASSLSTGDYEQYF
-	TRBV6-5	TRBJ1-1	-	TGTGCCAGCAGCTTGATGGAGGGCACTGAAGCTTTCTTT	CASSLMEGTEAFF
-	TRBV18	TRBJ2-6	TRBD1	TGTGCCAGCTCTCTTGGGACAGGGGGCGCTGGGGCCAACGTCCTGACTTTC	CASSLGTGGAGANVLTF
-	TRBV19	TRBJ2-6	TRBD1	TGTGCCAGTCGAGACAGGGGTTCTGGGGCCAACGTCCTGACTTTC	CASRDRGSGANVLTF
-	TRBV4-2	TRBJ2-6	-	TGTGCCAGCAGCCAAGAAGGCGACAGACCTGGGGCCAACGTCCTGACTTTC	CASSQEGDRPGANVLTF
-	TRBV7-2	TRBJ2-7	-	TGTGCCAGCAGCCCGGACTCTAGCGCATTAACCTACGAGCAGTACTTC	CASSPDSSALTYEQYF
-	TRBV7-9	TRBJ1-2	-	TGTGCCAGCAGCTTAGCGGGCCGGATCGAGCATGGCTACACCTTC	CASSLAGRIEHGYTF
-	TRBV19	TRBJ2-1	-	TGTGCCAGTAGTATGCAGGGAACGAGCTCCTACAATGAGCAGTTCTTC	CASSMQGTSSYNEQFF
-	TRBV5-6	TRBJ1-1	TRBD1	TGTGCCAGCAGCTTGGACAGGGGTCGGGGCACTGAAGCTTTCTTT	CASSLDRGRGTEAFF
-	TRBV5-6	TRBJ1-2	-	TGTGCCAGCAGCTTAGGCAGGAGGGATGGCTACACCTTC	CASSLGRRDGYTF
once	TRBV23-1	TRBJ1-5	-	TGCGCCAGCAGTCTGGTGGGGGCGGTTCAGCCCCAGCATTTT	CASSLVGAVQPQHF
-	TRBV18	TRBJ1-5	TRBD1	TGTGCCAGCTCACCGACAGGGGAAAGGGATCAGCCCCAGCATTTT	CASSPTGERDQPQHF
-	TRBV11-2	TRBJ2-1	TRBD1	TGTGCCAGCAGAACCGGGACAGGGCCGTGGGATGAGCAGTTCTTC	CASRTGTGPWDEQFF
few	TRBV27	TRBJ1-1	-	TGTGCCAGCAGTTTATCAGGGGGCACTGAAGCTTTCTTT	CASSLSGGTEAFF
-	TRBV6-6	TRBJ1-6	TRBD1	TGTGCCAGCAGTTACTCAGGACAGGGGACTTCACCCCTCCACTTT	CASSYSGQGTSPLHF
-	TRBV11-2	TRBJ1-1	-	TGTGCCAGCAGCTTAGCGTCAGCGGGCCACACTGAAGCTTTCTTT	CASSLASAGHTEAFF
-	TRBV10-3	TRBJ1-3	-	TGTGCCATCAGTGACCCCGGGAGCTCTGGAAACACCATATATTTT	CAISDPGSSGNTIYF
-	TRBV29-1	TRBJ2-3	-	TGCAGCGTTGATGGCAGGGGCACAGATACGCAGTATTTT	CSVDGRGTDTQYF
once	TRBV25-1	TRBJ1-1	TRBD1	TGTGCCAGCAGTGGGGCCGGGACAGGGGCTTTCTTT	CASSGAGTGAFF
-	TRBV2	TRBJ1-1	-	TGTGCCAGCAATCAGCTTAGCATGAACACTGAAGCTTTCTTT	CASNQLSMNTEAFF
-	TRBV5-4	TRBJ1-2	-	TGTGCCAGCAGCTTGGGATCGGGTTTCAACTATGGCTACACCTTC	CASSLGSGFNYGYTF
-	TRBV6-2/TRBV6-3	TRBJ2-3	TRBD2	TGTGCCAGCAGTCCGGGGGGCGGGGGGTACACAGATACGCAGTATTTT	CASSPGGGGYTDTQYF
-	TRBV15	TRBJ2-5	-	TGTGCCACCAGCAGGGCCCAAGAGACCCAGTACTTC	CATSRAQETQYF
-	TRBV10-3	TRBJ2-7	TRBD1	TGTGCCATCAGCGCTGGACAGGGAGTCGAGCAGTACTTC	CAISAGQGVEQYF
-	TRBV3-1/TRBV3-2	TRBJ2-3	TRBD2	TGTGCCAGCAGCCAAGTGGGGATGGGCGGGGGGACAGATACGCAGTATTTT	CASSQVGMGGGTDTQYF